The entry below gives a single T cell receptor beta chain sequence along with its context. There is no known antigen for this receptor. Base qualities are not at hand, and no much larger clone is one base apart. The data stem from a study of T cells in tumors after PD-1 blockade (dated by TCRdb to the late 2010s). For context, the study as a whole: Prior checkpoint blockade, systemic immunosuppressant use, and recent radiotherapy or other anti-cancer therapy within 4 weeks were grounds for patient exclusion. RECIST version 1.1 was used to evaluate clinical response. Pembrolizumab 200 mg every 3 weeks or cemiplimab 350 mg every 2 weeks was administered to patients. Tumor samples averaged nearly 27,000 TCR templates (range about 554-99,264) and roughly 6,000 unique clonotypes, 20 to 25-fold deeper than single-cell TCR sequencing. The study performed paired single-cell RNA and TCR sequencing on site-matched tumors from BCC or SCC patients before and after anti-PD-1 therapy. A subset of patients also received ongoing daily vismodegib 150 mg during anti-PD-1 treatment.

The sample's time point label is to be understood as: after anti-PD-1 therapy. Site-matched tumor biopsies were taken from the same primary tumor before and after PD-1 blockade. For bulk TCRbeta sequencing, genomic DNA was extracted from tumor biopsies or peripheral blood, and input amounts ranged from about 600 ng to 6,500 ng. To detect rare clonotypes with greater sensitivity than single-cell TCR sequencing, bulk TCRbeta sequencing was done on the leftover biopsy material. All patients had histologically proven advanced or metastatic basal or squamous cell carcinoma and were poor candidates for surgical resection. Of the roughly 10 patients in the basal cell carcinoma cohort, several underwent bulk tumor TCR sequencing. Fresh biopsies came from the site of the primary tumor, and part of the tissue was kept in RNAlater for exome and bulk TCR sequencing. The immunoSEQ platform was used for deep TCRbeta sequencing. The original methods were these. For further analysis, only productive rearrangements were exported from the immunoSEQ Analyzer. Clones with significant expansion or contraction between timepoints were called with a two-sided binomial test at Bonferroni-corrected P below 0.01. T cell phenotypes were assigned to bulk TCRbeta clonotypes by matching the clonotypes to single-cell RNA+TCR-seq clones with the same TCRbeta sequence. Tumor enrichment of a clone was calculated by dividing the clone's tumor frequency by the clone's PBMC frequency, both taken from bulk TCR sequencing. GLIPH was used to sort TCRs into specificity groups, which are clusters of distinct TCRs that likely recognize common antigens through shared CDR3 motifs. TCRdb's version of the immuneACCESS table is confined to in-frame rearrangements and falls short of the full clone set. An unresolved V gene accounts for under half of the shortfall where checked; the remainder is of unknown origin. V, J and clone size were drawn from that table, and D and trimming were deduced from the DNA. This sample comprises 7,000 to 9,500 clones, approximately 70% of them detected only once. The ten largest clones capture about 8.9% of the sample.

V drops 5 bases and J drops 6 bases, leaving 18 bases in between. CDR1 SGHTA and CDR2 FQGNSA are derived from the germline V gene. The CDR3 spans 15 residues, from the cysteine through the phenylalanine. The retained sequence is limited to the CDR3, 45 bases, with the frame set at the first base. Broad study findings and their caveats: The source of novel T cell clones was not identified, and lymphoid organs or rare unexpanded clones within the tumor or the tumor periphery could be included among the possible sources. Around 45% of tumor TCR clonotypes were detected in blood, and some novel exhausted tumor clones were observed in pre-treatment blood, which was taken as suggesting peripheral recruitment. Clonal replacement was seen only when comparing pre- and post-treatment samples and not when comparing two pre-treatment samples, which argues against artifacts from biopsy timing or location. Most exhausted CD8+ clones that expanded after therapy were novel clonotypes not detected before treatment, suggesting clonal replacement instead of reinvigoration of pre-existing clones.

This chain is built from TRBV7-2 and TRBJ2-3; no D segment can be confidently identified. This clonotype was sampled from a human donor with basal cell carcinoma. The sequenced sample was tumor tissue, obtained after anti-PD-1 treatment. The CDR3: CASSPKVRLMDTQYF. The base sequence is TGTGCCAGCAGCCCCAAAGTTAGGTTGATGGATACGCAGTATTTT.